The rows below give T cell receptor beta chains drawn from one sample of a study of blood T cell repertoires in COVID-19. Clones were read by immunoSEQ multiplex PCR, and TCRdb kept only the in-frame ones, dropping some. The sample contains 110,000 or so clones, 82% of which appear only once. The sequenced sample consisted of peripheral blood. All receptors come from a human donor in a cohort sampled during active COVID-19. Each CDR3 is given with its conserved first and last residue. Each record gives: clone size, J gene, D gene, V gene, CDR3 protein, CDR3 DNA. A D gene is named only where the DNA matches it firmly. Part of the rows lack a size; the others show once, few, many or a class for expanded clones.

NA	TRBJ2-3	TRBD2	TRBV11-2	CASSSPRGLAGGTDTQYF	TGTGCCAGCAGCTCCCCTAGGGGATTAGCGGGGGGTACAGATACGCAGTATTTT
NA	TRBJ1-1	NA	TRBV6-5	CASSYTGRNTEAFF	TGTGCCAGCAGTTACACAGGCAGGAACACTGAAGCTTTCTTT
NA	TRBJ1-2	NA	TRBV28	CASSFQGWAGGYTF	TGTGCCAGCAGTTTTCAAGGGTGGGCGGGTGGCTACACCTTC
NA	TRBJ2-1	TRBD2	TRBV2	CASSEAYGGVYNEQFF	TGTGCCAGCAGTGAAGCGTACGGGGGGGTTTACAATGAGCAGTTCTTC
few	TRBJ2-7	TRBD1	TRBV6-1	CASREGQGRSYEQYF	TGTGCCAGCAGAGAAGGACAGGGACGGAGCTACGAGCAGTACTTC
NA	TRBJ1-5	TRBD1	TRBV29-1	CSIPLGQGARQPQHF	TGCAGCATTCCACTGGGACAGGGGGCTAGGCAGCCCCAGCATTTT
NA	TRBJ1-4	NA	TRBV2	CASSEGTASTNEKLFF	TGTGCCAGCAGTGAAGGGACAGCCTCAACTAATGAAAAACTGTTTTTT
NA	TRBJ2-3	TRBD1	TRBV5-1	CASSQQDRARDTQYF	TGCGCCAGCAGCCAACAGGACAGGGCAAGGGATACGCAGTATTTT
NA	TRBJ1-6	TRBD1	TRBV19	CASSIGRDRDFSPLHF	TGTGCCAGTAGTATTGGCAGGGACAGAGACTTTTCACCCCTCCACTTT
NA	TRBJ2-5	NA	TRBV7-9	CASSSGQGKETQYF	TGTGCCAGCAGCTCCGGTCAGGGAAAAGAGACCCAGTACTTC
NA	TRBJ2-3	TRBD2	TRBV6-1	CASSERSGGAGDTQYF	TGTGCCAGCAGTGAACGAAGCGGGGGGGCGGGAGATACGCAGTATTTT
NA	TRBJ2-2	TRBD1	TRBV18	CASTDRVRAGELFF	TGTGCCAGCACTGACAGGGTTCGCGCCGGGGAGCTGTTTTTT
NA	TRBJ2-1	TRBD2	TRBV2	CASSPSGGPYNEQFF	TGTGCCAGCAGTCCCAGCGGGGGCCCCTACAATGAGCAGTTCTTC
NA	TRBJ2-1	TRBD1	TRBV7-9	CASSPGQGVYNEQFF	TGTGCCAGCAGCCCAGGACAGGGGGTTTACAATGAGCAGTTCTTC
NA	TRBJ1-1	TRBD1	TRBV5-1	CASSLQGTEAFF	TGCGCCAGCAGCTTACAGGGGACTGAAGCTTTCTTT
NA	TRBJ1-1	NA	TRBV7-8	CASSLARAAMNTEAFF	TGTGCCAGCAGCTTAGCGAGGGCAGCCATGAACACTGAAGCTTTCTTT
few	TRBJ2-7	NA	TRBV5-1	CASSSDGGGEQYF	TGCGCCAGCAGCTCGGACGGAGGTGGGGAGCAGTACTTC
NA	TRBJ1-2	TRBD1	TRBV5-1	CASSVDRGFGYTF	TGCGCCAGCAGTGTGGACAGGGGATTTGGCTACACCTTC
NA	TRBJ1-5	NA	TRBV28	CASREGNQPQHF	TGTGCCAGCAGGGAGGGCAATCAGCCCCAGCATTTT
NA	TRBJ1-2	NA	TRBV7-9	CASSSGQPYGYTF	TGTGCCAGCAGCTCCGGACAGCCATATGGCTACACCTTC
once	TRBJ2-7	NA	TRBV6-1	CASSESGSSYEQYF	TGTGCCAGCAGTGAAAGCGGCTCTTCCTACGAGCAGTACTTC
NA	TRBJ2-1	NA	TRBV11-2	CASSSLPAPGNEQFF	TGTGCCAGCAGTTCCCTCCCGGCCCCGGGCAATGAGCAGTTCTTC
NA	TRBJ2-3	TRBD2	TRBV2	CASGGTSGGRDTQYF	TGTGCCAGCGGCGGGACTAGCGGGGGTCGAGATACGCAGTATTTT
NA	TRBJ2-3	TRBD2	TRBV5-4	CASSQRTSGGTDTQYF	TGTGCCAGCAGCCAGAGGACTAGCGGGGGTACAGATACGCAGTATTTT
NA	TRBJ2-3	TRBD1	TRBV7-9	CASSPSVGQVTDTQYF	TGTGCCAGCAGCCCGAGTGTGGGACAGGTTACAGATACGCAGTATTTT
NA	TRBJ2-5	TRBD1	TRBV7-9	CASSQTGTGIETQYF	TGTGCCAGCAGCCAGACAGGGACAGGGATAGAGACCCAGTACTTC
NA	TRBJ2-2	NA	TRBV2	CASGTEGGELFF	TGTGCCAGCGGGACTGAGGGCGGGGAGCTGTTTTTT
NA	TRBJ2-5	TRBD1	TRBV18	CASSPGTVEETQYF	TGTGCCAGCTCACCCGGGACAGTTGAAGAGACCCAGTACTTC
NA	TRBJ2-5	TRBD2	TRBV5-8	CASSQESGGWETQYF	TGTGCCAGCAGCCAAGAGAGCGGGGGCTGGGAGACCCAGTACTTC